This T cell receptor beta chain was retrieved from a study of blood T cell repertoires in COVID-19. Libraries were prepared by immunoSEQ multiplex PCR; TCRdb keeps only in-frame clonotypes and omits some of them. Among under 300,000 clones listed, roughly 85% were seen once. Germline CDR1 and CDR2: SGDLS and YYNGEE. The V end was cut by 0 bases, the J end by 6 bases, with 13 bases between. The CDR3 is made up of 14 amino acids. V gene TRBV9 combines with J gene TRBJ2-7; weak D call: TRBD2 (5 bases). The sequence was collected from a woman aged 18-35 years with acute or convalescent COVID-19. Sequenced: peripheral blood. The CDR3 protein is CASSVASVGSEQYF. CDR3 sequence (DNA): TGTGCCAGCAGCGTAGCTTCGGTGGGGAGCGAGCAGTACTTC.